This T cell receptor beta chain was identified during a study of low-dose radiotherapy and immunotherapy resistance in tumors. About the research overall: Every 2 weeks, cohort 1 got 0.5 Gy, reaching 6.5 Gy to the planning target volume. A total of 13 Gy over 26 weeks was given to Cohort 2 as 1 Gy per fraction every two weeks. Treatment included intravenous cyclophosphamide dosed at 200 mg/m2 every two weeks, one day before radiation and immunotherapy.

With TRAV- and TRBV-specific primers, first-strand cDNA was made, covering the alpha and beta chains. With a V-primer adapter and a constant-region primer, TCRs were amplified for roughly 21 PCR cycles. MiXCR, run by TCRdb on the reads, gives a single entry per CDR3 protein. Of 85,000 to 95,000 distinct CDR3 sequences in the sample, 20% to 25% were seen once. J lost 0 bases, V lost 3 bases, and 14 bases had no gene match. The CDR3 covers 18 residues. The germline V gene has CDR1 DFQATT and CDR2 SNEGSKA (reference sequence). This clonotype was observed at least ten times. The time point denotes: after trial treatment. Treatment given: LDRT plus nivolumab, ipilimumab, low-dose cyclophosphamide and aspirin (RACIN trial).

This receptor was identified in a female donor with ovarian cancer. The chain recombines TRBV20-1 with TRBJ2-5, with TRBD2 matching 9 bases. The input for sequencing was PBMCs, taken after low-dose radiotherapy plus immunotherapy. The CDR3 DNA follows: TGCAGTGCTAGGGGGACTAGCCTATACAGCCCGTACCAAGAGACCCAGTACTTC. It codes for CSARGTSLYSPYQETQYF.